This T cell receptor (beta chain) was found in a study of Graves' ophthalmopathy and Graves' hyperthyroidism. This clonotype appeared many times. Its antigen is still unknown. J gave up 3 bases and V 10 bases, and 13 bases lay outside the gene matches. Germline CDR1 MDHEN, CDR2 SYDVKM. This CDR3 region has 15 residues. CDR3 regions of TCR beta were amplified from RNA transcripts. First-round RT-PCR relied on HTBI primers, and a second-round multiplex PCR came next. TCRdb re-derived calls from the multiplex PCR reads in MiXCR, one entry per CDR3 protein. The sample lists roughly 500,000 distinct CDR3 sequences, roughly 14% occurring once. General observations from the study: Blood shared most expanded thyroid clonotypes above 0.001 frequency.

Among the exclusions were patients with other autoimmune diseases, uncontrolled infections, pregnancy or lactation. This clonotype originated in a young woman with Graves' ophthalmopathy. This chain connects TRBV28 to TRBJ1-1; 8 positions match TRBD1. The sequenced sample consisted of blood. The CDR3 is CAKGQVRDWHTEAFF. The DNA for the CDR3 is TGTGCCAAGGGACAGGTGAGGGATTGGCACACTGAAGCTTTCTTT. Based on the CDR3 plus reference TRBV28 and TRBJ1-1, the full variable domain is DVKVTQSSRYLVKRTGEKVFLECVQDMDHENMFWYRQDPGLGLRLIYFSYDVKMKEKGDIPEGYSVSREKKERFSLILESASTNQTSMYLCAKGQVRDWHTEAFFGQGTRLTVV.